These 18 T cell receptor beta chains were sequenced from one sample in a study of shared clonotypes between healthy human individuals. Sequencing was performed with immunoSEQ multiplex PCR; in TCRdb, only in-frame clones are kept and a portion is missing. This sample has fewer than 2.5 million clones, with more than 85% found just once. The source material was naive CD4+ T cells from PBMCs. The subset is: CD45RA+ positively selected. The receptor source for this set is a man aged 18 to 29 in good health. Some clones in this sample may be carry-over from other donors' samples.

This sequence joins TRBV5-5 and TRBJ2-7; D is undetermined. V shed 4 bases and J shed 0 bases, with 11 bases lying between them. The CDR3 covers 14 residues. Germline CDR1 and CDR2: SGHKS and YYEKEE (reference sequence). Here the CDR3 reads CASSKRTSSYEQYF. For the CDR3, the DNA is TGTGCCAGCAGCAAAAGGACCAGCTCCTACGAGCAGTACTTC.

J is TRBJ1-2 and V is TRBV27, with D perhaps matching TRBD1 (6 bases). The CDR3 is 15 residues long. The V and J ends lost 7 bases and 2 bases respectively, with 17 bases between them. CDR1 and CDR2 from the germline V gene are MNHEY and SMNVEV (reference sequence). The CDR3 protein is CASTLGGGSNYGYTF. The CDR3 DNA sequence: TGTGCCAGCACCCTAGGGGGGGGGTCCAACTATGGCTACACCTTC.

With respect to this clone: This CDR3 is missing its conserved last phenylalanine or tryptophan, likely due to a read error. Because the CDR3's place on the DNA is in doubt, the DNA is left out and the CDR3 is given as listed by TCRdb. The chain links TRBV11-3 to TRBJ1-1; the D call in the table, TRBD1, was not verified against the DNA. Germline CDR1 is SGHNT and CDR2 is YENEEA. From its first to its last residue, the CDR3 has 11 amino acids. This CDR3 reads CASSLDCGRPI.

The J gene is TRBJ2-5, the V gene TRBV7-2, with 12 bases fitting TRBD2. This CDR3 region has 17 residues. With 3 bases clipped from V and 4 bases from J, the junction kept 9 bases outside the gene matches. The germline V gene encodes CDR1 SGHTA and CDR2 FQGNSA. CDR3: CASSLGTSGRLGETQYF. CDR3 DNA sequence: TGTGCCAGCAGCTTGGGTACTAGCGGGAGGCTGGGAGAGACCCAGTACTTC.

The genes are TRBV14 and TRBJ2-1, with 10 bases aligning to TRBD2. The J segment lost 9 bases and the V segment lost 1 base, leaving 3 bases of the junction unmatched. Germline lookup yields CDR1 SGHDN and CDR2 FVKESK. This CDR3 is 14 amino acids long. CDR3 bases: TGTGCCAGCAGCCAAGTGTTAGCGGGGGGTGAGCAGTTCTTC. It encodes CASSQVLAGGEQFF.

DNA for the CDR3: TGTGCCAGCAGTCCCCCCTTGGTTGGGGGCATCCGAAACATTCAGTACTTC. The encoded protein is CASSPPLVGGIRNIQYF. The V call is TRBV7-9, the J call TRBJ2-4; a weak D match, TRBD1 (6 bases). This CDR3 is 17 amino acids long. V was shortened by 6 bases and J by 6 bases, with 24 bases between the two germline ends. The germline gives CDR1 SEHNR, CDR2 FQNEAQ (reference sequence).

A remark on this clone: Other DNA sequences in this sample translate to the same CDR3. J is TRBJ2-5 and V is TRBV5-8; D may be TRBD1 (6 bases). CDR1 SGHTS and CDR2 YDEGEE come from the germline V gene. Trimming removed 0 bases at V and 5 bases at J, with 11 bases between. The CDR3 spans 14 residues. Written as DNA, the CDR3 is TGTGCCAGCAGCTTGGGGCAGGGGCGCGAGACCCAGTACTTC. It yields the protein CASSLGQGRETQYF.

The gene calls are TRBV5-1 and TRBJ2-2; the D is unclear. V was clipped by 4 bases and J by 6 bases, with 7 bases between them. Looked up from germline, CDR1 is SGHRS and CDR2 is YFSETQ. CDR3 length: 12 residues. CDR3 sequence (DNA): TGCGCCAGCAGCCAGGTGCCCGGGGAGCTGTTTTTT. Its protein is CASSQVPGELFF.

Written as DNA, the CDR3 is TGTGCCAGCAGCTTTACCGGGACAGTTGGTGAAAAACTGTTTTTT. Its protein is CASSFTGTVGEKLFF. The rearrangement joins TRBV7-9 to TRBJ1-4; 7 positions agree with TRBD1. CDR1 and CDR2 from the germline V gene are SEHNR and FQNEAQ (reference sequence). J gave up 7 bases and V 3 bases, and 8 bases lay outside the gene matches. CDR3 size: 15 residues.

The count of this clone is one. The chain carries TRBV5-4 and TRBJ1-1, with 8 bases that match TRBD1. The CDR3 length is 17 residues. Germline CDR1 is SGHNT and CDR2 is YYREEE (reference sequence). V shed 6 bases and J 3 bases; nucleotides not matched to a gene: 16. The CDR3 region has the DNA TGTGCCAGCAACGATCCAACTACAGGGGGACGATACACTGAAGCTTTCTTT. It yields the protein CASNDPTTGGRYTEAFF.

The gene calls are TRBV5-4 and TRBJ2-2, with D maybe TRBD1 (6 bases). This CDR3 has 15 residues. Trimming took 4 bases from V and 0 from J, leaving 10 bases between them. Germline V gene lookup returns CDR1 SGHNT and CDR2 YYREEE (reference sequence). The CDR3 spells CASSAGTPNTGELFF. CDR3 nucleotides: TGTGCCAGCAGCGCCGGGACACCGAACACCGGGGAGCTGTTTTTT.

The V and J genes are TRBV29-1 and TRBJ2-7; 11 bases are a match to TRBD1. CDR1 and CDR2 from the germline V gene are SQVTM and ANQGSEA. CDR3 length: 14 amino acids. Trimming cost V 4 bases and J 5 bases; bases outside gene matches: 7. The CDR3 reads CSVARGQGVNEQYF. The CDR3 DNA reads TGCAGCGTTGCACGGGGACAGGGGGTTAACGAGCAGTACTTC.

The V and J genes are TRBV5-1 and TRBJ2-2; 13 nucleotides line up with TRBD2. CDR3 length: 15 residues. From germline, CDR1 is SGHRS and CDR2 YFSETQ. Trimming took 7 bases from V and 6 from J; bases not matched to a gene: 6. CDR3 coding DNA: TGCGCCAGCGCTCTCGGGACTAGCGGGGCCGGGGAGCTGTTTTTT. Translation gives CASALGTSGAGELFF.

The chain employs TRBV5-1 and TRBJ2-6; D may be TRBD1 (5 bases). Per the germline V gene, CDR1 is SGHRS and CDR2 is YFSETQ. Trimming cost V 3 bases and J 2 bases, with 12 bases left between them. The CDR3 spans 16 residues. In DNA, the CDR3 is TGCGCCAGCAGCTCGGACAACTTTACTGGGGCCAACGTCCTGACTTTC. Translated: CASSSDNFTGANVLTF.

This clone was detected once. This chain uses TRBV28 with TRBJ1-2; 9 bases line up with TRBD1. The V gene end was trimmed by 10 bases and the J gene end by 10 bases; junction bases not matched to a gene: 10. The CDR3 has 12 amino acids. The V gene's germline CDR1 is MDHEN and CDR2 SYDVKM. The CDR3 region is CATQKTGGDYTF. CDR3 DNA: TGTGCCACCCAAAAGACAGGGGGTGACTACACCTTC.

The CDR3 DNA is TGTGCCAGCAGCTTAAGGGGGCCCCCAGAGACCCAGTACTTC. It is translated as CASSLRGPPETQYF. The chain uses TRBV5-6 and TRBJ2-5; 7 nucleotides line up with TRBD1. Germline lookup yields CDR1 SGHDT and CDR2 YYEEEE. J gave up 4 bases and V 2 bases, and 5 bases lay outside the gene matches. This CDR3 contains 14 residues.

A single count supports this clone. The rearrangement joins TRBV5-1 to TRBJ1-1; 11 bases map to TRBD1. The germline V gene encodes CDR1 SGHRS and CDR2 YFSETQ. This CDR3 comprises 15 residues. The V gene end was trimmed by 7 bases and the J gene end by 5 bases; junction bases not matched to a gene: 10. CDR3: CASSSLGQGVTEAFF. CDR3 coding DNA: TGCGCCAGCTCCTCCCTGGGACAGGGGGTGACTGAAGCTTTCTTT.

The CDR3 region has the DNA TGTGCCAGCAGCTTAGATCTGAAAGAGACCCAGTACTTC. This gives the protein CASSLDLKETQYF. This chain connects TRBV7-6 to TRBJ2-5; no definite D call. There are 13 residues in the CDR3. Between the trimmed V and J ends, which lost 1 base and 3 bases, there was a span of 6 bases. Germline assignment: CDR1 SGHVS and CDR2 FNYEAQ.